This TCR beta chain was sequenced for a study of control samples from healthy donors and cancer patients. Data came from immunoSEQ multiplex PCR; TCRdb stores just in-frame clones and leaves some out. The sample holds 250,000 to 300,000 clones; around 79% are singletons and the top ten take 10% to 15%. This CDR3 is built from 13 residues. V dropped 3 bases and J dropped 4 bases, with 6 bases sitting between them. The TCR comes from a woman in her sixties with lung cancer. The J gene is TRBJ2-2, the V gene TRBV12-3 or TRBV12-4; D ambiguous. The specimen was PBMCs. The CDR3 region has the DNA TGTGCCAGCAGTTTTCGACGCACCGGGGAGCTGTTTTTT. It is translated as CASSFRRTGELFF.